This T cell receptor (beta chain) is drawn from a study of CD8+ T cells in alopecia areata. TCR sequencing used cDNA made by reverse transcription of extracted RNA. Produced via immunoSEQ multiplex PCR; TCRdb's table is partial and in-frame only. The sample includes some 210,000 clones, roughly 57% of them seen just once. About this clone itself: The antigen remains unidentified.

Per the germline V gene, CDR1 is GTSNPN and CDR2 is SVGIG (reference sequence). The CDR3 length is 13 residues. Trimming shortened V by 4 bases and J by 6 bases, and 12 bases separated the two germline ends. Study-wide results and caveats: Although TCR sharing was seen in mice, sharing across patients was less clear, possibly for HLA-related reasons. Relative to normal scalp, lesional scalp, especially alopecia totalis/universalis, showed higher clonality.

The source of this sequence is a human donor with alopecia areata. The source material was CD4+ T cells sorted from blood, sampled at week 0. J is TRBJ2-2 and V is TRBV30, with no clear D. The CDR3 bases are TGTGCCTGGAAGGGTGAGCAGCCCGGGGAGCTGTTTTTT. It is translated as CAWKGEQPGELFF.